This T cell receptor beta chain appears in the sequencing data of a study of blood T cell repertoires in COVID-19. Produced via immunoSEQ multiplex PCR; TCRdb's table is partial and in-frame only. The data show 400,000 or so clones, 70% to 90% seen once. CDR1 LNHDA and CDR2 SQIVND come from the germline V gene (reference sequence). Trimming cost V 9 bases and J 0 bases, with 6 bases left between them. This CDR3 contains 12 residues. Adults between roughly 18 and 90 years of age took part from more than 20 US areas. The chain carries TRBV19 and TRBJ1-5; no clear D gene. Sequencing used PBMCs or T cells enriched from blood (not recorded which). The TCR sequence derives from a man aged 35 to 55 in a cohort exposed to, infected with or recovered from COVID-19 (not recorded which). Written as DNA, the CDR3 is TGTGCCAGCGGGTATAGCAATCAGCCCCAGCATTTT. Its translation is CASGYSNQPQHF. The full variable domain, with the rest looked up from reference TRBV19 and TRBJ1-5, is DGGITQSPKYLFRKEGQNVTLSCEQNLNHDAMYWYRQDPGQGLRLIYYSQIVNDFQKGDIAEGYSVSREKKESFPLTVTSAQKNPTAFYLCASGYSNQPQHFGDGTRLSIL.